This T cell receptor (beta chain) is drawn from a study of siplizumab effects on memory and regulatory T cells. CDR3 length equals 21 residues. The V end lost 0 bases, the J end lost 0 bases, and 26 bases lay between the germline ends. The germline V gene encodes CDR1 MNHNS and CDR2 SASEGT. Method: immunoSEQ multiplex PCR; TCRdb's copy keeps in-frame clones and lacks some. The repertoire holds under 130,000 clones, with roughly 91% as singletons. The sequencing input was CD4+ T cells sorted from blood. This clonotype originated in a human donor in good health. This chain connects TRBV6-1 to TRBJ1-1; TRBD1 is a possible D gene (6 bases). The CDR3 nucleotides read TGTGCCAGCAGTGAAGCCCTCCTACTCCGGGGGGCGGTGGGGATGAACACTGAAGCTTTCTTT. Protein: CASSEALLLRGAVGMNTEAFF.